What follows are 5 T cell receptor beta chains derived from one specimen sequenced in a study of STAT5B mutations in CD4+ large granular lymphocyte leukemia. Profiling relied on immunoSEQ multiplex PCR, and the TCRdb table lists in-frame clones only, not all of them. The sample contains around 30,000 clones, approximately 75% of which appear only once. Sequencing used CD4+ T cells from blood buffy coats. The receptors were sampled from a human donor in good health.

The chain has TRBV10-1 and TRBJ2-5; D uncertain. Germline CDR1 is WNHNN and CDR2 is SYGVQD (reference sequence). The ends were cut back, 3 bases at V and 4 bases at J, with 9 bases in the middle. The CDR3 runs 13 residues. The CDR3 DNA sequence: TGCGCCAGCAGTGAAGGCAGGCGAGAGACCCAGTACTTC. It is translated as CASSEGRRETQYF.

This clone appeared a few times. The gene calls are TRBV5-6 and TRBJ1-3; D is unresolved. The germline V gene encodes CDR1 SGHDT and CDR2 YYEEEE. Trimming cost V 1 base and J 9 bases, with 20 bases left between them. This CDR3 is built from 16 residues. The CDR3 region has the DNA TGTGCCAGCAGCTTGAGATTCGCCGGGGATCGGGGCACCATATATTTT. As protein: CASSLRFAGDRGTIYF.

J is TRBJ2-7 and V is TRBV18, with D uncertain. Germline CDR1 reads KGHSH; CDR2 reads LQKENI. V shed 5 bases and J shed 6 bases, with 14 bases lying between them. CDR3 length equals 13 residues. The CDR3 loop is CASSNLGPGEQYF. The CDR3 DNA follows: TGTGCCAGCTCAAATCTAGGCCCCGGCGAGCAGTACTTC. The complete variable domain, with remaining parts taken from reference TRBV18 and TRBJ2-7, reads NAGVMQNPRHLVRRRGQEARLRCSPMKGHSHVYWYRQLPEEGLKFMVYLQKENIIDESGMPKERFSAEFPKEGPSILRIQQVVRGDSAAYFCASSNLGPGEQYFGPGTRLTVT.

This clone has more than one count but fewer than ten. The genes are TRBV14 and TRBJ2-3; TRBD1 aligns across 12 bases. J was trimmed by 5 bases and V by 4 bases; bases with no gene match: 13. The CDR3 is made up of 18 amino acids. Germline V gene lookup returns CDR1 SGHDN and CDR2 FVKESK. CDR3 DNA: TGTGCCAGCAGCCCGATAACTCCCGGGACAGGGGGCCGAGATACGCAGTATTTT. This codes for CASSPITPGTGGRDTQYF. The variable domain in full, with the rest retrieved from reference TRBV14 and TRBJ2-3, is EAGVTQFPSHSVIEKGQTVTLRCDPISGHDNLYWYRRVMGKEIKFLLHFVKESKQDESGMPNNRFLAERTGGTYSTLKVQPAELEDSGVYFCASSPITPGTGGRDTQYFGPGTRLTVL.

This chain connects TRBV7-9 to TRBJ2-7, with 9 bases fitting TRBD1. The CDR3 has 17 amino acids. V lost 1 base, J lost 1 base, and 8 bases stayed unmatched. Germline V gene data show CDR1 as SEHNR and CDR2 as FQNEAQ (reference sequence). CDR3 sequence (DNA): TGTGCCAGCAGCTTAGATATACTACAGGGGGCTTCCTACGAGCAGTACTTC. This encodes CASSLDILQGASYEQYF.